The T cell receptor (beta chain) described here comes from a study of monozygotic twins with inflammatory bowel disease. Using the 5' RACE reads, TCRdb records one entry per CDR3 protein without DNA. This sample's clone table lists approximately 340,000 distinct CDR3 sequences. The CDR3 covers 12 residues. Germline assignment: CDR1 MNHEY and CDR2 SVGAGI. Unfractionated whole blood yielded total RNA, and T cells were not sorted. The gene calls are TRBV6-5 and TRBJ1-6. Specimen: blood. The TCR was taken from a human donor with ulcerative colitis or Crohn's disease, or a healthy co-twin of an affected twin (not recorded which). CDR3 in amino acids: CASSMRYSPLHF.